These T cell receptor beta chains were read from a single sample in a study of T cell responses to AZD1222 COVID-19 vaccine. The table came from immunoSEQ multiplex PCR; TCRdb's copy has only in-frame clones and leaves some out. The sample lists 150,000 or so clones, 94% occurring once. The sample was peripheral blood, taken 28 days after the second AZD1222 dose. These TCRs come from an adult who received the AZD1222 COVID-19 vaccine. Both conserved end residues are part of each CDR3. Each record gives: clone size, D gene, V gene, J gene, CDR3 protein, CDR3 DNA. A D gene is named only where the DNA matches it firmly. Part of the rows lack a size; the others show once, few, many or a class for expanded clones.

NA	TRBD1	TRBV28	TRBJ1-2	CASSYGQGRHGYTF	TGTGCCAGCAGTTATGGACAGGGGAGGCATGGCTACACCTTC
NA	TRBD2	TRBV6-2/TRBV6-3	TRBJ2-1	CASSRFGGRAVNEQFF	TGTGCCAGCAGTCGGTTTGGAGGGAGGGCCGTCAATGAGCAGTTCTTC
NA	NA	TRBV7-9	TRBJ2-1	CASSSGVGASNEQFF	TGTGCCAGCAGCTCAGGAGTAGGAGCGAGCAATGAGCAGTTCTTC
NA	NA	TRBV19	TRBJ1-5	CASTDSYQPQHF	TGTGCCAGTACGGATTCCTATCAGCCCCAGCATTTT
NA	TRBD2	TRBV11-2	TRBJ2-1	CASSHWRGIKYNEQFF	TGTGCCAGCAGCCATTGGCGGGGGATTAAATACAATGAGCAGTTCTTC
NA	TRBD2	TRBV30	TRBJ2-3	CAWSAPSGGGTDTQYF	TGTGCCTGGAGTGCCCCTAGCGGGGGAGGCACAGATACGCAGTATTTT
few	TRBD1	TRBV6-5	TRBJ1-2	CAARPGGVDGYTF	TGTGCCGCCCGCCCAGGGGGGGTGGATGGCTACACCTTC
NA	TRBD2	TRBV9	TRBJ2-3	CASSVSAGGSTDTQYF	TGTGCCAGCAGCGTGTCTGCGGGAGGCAGCACAGATACGCAGTATTTT
NA	TRBD1	TRBV18	TRBJ2-1	CASSRTPGTGDNEQFF	TGTGCCAGCTCACGCACCCCCGGGACAGGGGACAATGAGCAGTTCTTC
NA	NA	TRBV10-2	TRBJ1-2	CASSEMGAGYTF	TGCGCCAGCAGTGAGATGGGAGCGGGCTACACCTTC
NA	TRBD2	TRBV7-3	TRBJ2-1	CASSRAVGLAGGDNEQFF	TGTGCCAGCAGCCGCGCCGTGGGACTAGCGGGAGGGGACAATGAGCAGTTCTTC
NA	NA	TRBV3-1/TRBV3-2	TRBJ2-1	CASSQGHQGEQFF	TGTGCCAGCAGCCAAGGCCACCAGGGTGAGCAGTTCTTC
once	NA	TRBV18	TRBJ1-1	CASSPPADVHMNTEAFF	TGTGCCAGCTCACCACCGGCGGACGTGCACATGAACACTGAAGCTTTCTTT
NA	NA	TRBV10-3	TRBJ1-1	CAISDGGREAFF	TGTGCCATCAGTGACGGGGGGCGTGAAGCTTTCTTT
NA	TRBD1	TRBV6-5	TRBJ1-3	CASSYVEGAGNTIYF	TGTGCCAGCAGTTACGTAGAGGGGGCGGGAAACACCATATATTTT
NA	TRBD1	TRBV19	TRBJ1-5	CASSIGTGGPQHF	TGTGCCAGTAGTATAGGGACAGGCGGGCCCCAGCATTTT
NA	NA	TRBV5-6	TRBJ2-2	CASAALSGELFF	TGTGCCAGCGCTGCTCTCTCCGGGGAGCTGTTTTTT
once	NA	TRBV15	TRBJ1-1	CATSRDFEMIEAFF	TGTGCCACCAGCAGAGATTTCGAGATGATTGAAGCTTTCTTT
NA	TRBD1	TRBV2	TRBJ1-6	CASSDAGGNSPLHF	TGTGCCAGCAGTGACGCAGGGGGTAATTCACCCCTCCACTTT
NA	TRBD1	TRBV5-1	TRBJ1-5	CASSSKGAGQPQHF	TGCGCCAGCAGCTCGAAGGGGGCAGGCCAGCCCCAGCATTTT
NA	NA	TRBV7-7	TRBJ2-1	CASSLAYPDEQFF	TGTGCCAGCAGCTTAGCGTATCCGGATGAGCAGTTCTTC
NA	NA	TRBV5-1	TRBJ2-2	CASSLGSGSNTGELFF	TGCGCCAGCAGCTTGGGGAGCGGTTCGAACACCGGGGAGCTGTTTTTT
NA	TRBD1	TRBV30	TRBJ1-4	CAWAGGTNEKLFF	TGTGCCTGGGCAGGGGGAACTAATGAAAAACTGTTTTTT
once	NA	TRBV10-3	TRBJ1-1	CAISDGNTEAFF	TGTGCCATCAGTGATGGGAACACTGAAGCTTTCTTT
NA	NA	TRBV5-1	TRBJ1-2	CASSLDRRDGYTF	TGCGCCAGCAGCTTGGACAGGAGAGATGGCTACACCTTC
once	TRBD2	TRBV18	TRBJ2-7	CASSPGTSGSNEQYF	TGTGCCAGCTCACCTGGGACTAGCGGGAGCAACGAGCAGTACTTC
NA	NA	TRBV6-5	TRBJ1-5	CASSSRASSNQPQHF	TGTGCCAGCAGTAGCAGGGCATCGAGCAATCAGCCCCAGCATTTT
NA	NA	TRBV4-1	TRBJ1-1	CASSQPDRRVNTEAFF	TGCGCCAGCAGCCAACCCGATAGACGAGTTAACACTGAAGCTTTCTTT
NA	NA	TRBV19	TRBJ1-2	CASLSAAGGYTF	TGTGCCAGTCTATCTGCGGCGGGAGGCTACACCTTC
NA	NA	TRBV30	TRBJ1-4	CAWSGTGATNEKLFF	TGTGCCTGGAGTGGGACGGGAGCAACTAATGAAAAACTGTTTTTT
NA	NA	TRBV7-9	TRBJ1-5	CASSFSLPGEPQHF	TGTGCCAGCAGCTTCTCCCTACCTGGCGAGCCCCAGCATTTT
NA	NA	TRBV12-3/TRBV12-4	TRBJ1-2	CASSPDNYGYTF	TGTGCCAGCAGTCCAGATAACTATGGCTACACCTTC
NA	TRBD1	TRBV3-1/TRBV3-2	TRBJ1-5	CASSQGQGPNQPQHF	TGTGCCAGCAGCCAGGGACAGGGCCCAAATCAGCCCCAGCATTTT
NA	NA	TRBV2	TRBJ1-2	CASSETRSGSYTF	TGTGCCAGCAGTGAAACCAGGAGTGGAAGCTACACCTTC
NA	NA	TRBV11-3	TRBJ1-1	CASRPGGTEAFF	TGTGCCAGCAGACCGGGGGGGACTGAAGCTTTCTTT
NA	NA	TRBV6-2/TRBV6-3	TRBJ2-2	CASSYSSQNTGELFF	TGTGCCAGCAGTTACTCGAGCCAAAACACCGGGGAGCTGTTTTTT
NA	NA	TRBV5-1	TRBJ1-5	CASSFLSGVNQPQHF	TGCGCCAGCAGCTTCTTATCAGGGGTTAATCAGCCCCAGCATTTT
NA	TRBD1	TRBV2	TRBJ1-4	CASSEGGTGNEKLFF	TGTGCCAGCAGTGAAGGGGGGACAGGGAATGAAAAACTGTTTTTT
NA	NA	TRBV6-1	TRBJ1-5	CASSAPWEFGNQPQHF	TGTGCCAGCAGTGCTCCATGGGAGTTTGGCAATCAGCCCCAGCATTTT
NA	TRBD1	TRBV19	TRBJ2-7	CASSTMGQGSYEQYF	TGTGCCAGTAGTACTATGGGACAGGGCTCCTACGAGCAGTACTTC
NA	NA	TRBV19	TRBJ1-1	CASSMSGNTEAFF	TGTGCCAGTAGTATGAGTGGGAACACTGAAGCTTTCTTT
few	NA	TRBV5-5	TRBJ2-1	CASSLAVGSSYNEQFF	TGTGCCAGCAGCTTGGCCGTGGGGAGCTCCTACAATGAGCAGTTCTTC
NA	TRBD2	TRBV29-1	TRBJ2-3	CSVERTSADTQYF	TGCAGCGTCGAGAGGACTAGCGCAGATACGCAGTATTTT
NA	NA	TRBV27	TRBJ2-7	CASSARGSRTSYEQYF	TGTGCCAGCAGTGCCCGGGGTAGTCGAACCTCCTACGAGCAGTACTTC
NA	TRBD2	TRBV6-2/TRBV6-3	TRBJ2-1	CASSYSTEGGLYEQFF	TGTGCCAGCAGTTACTCGACGGAGGGAGGGTTATATGAGCAGTTCTTC
NA	TRBD1	TRBV27	TRBJ1-2	CASRAQTGGPYGYTF	TGTGCCAGCAGGGCTCAGACAGGGGGCCCCTATGGCTACACCTTC
NA	NA	TRBV12-3/TRBV12-4	TRBJ1-1	CASSYRQNTEAFF	TGTGCCAGCAGTTATAGACAGAACACTGAAGCTTTCTTT
once	TRBD1	TRBV19	TRBJ1-5	CASWDRRNQPQHF	TGTGCCAGTTGGGACAGGAGGAATCAGCCCCAGCATTTT
NA	TRBD1	TRBV16	TRBJ1-1	CASSPTGGDSTEAFF	TGTGCCAGCAGCCCGACAGGGGGTGATAGCACTGAAGCTTTCTTT
NA	TRBD1	TRBV2	TRBJ1-1	CASTPGQGNMNTEAFF	TGTGCCAGCACCCCGGGACAGGGCAACATGAACACTGAAGCTTTCTTT
NA	TRBD1	TRBV7-9	TRBJ2-5	CASSPMGQQETQYF	TGTGCCAGCAGCCCTATGGGACAGCAAGAGACCCAGTACTTC
once	NA	TRBV18	TRBJ2-7	CASSPLGHSYEQYF	TGTGCCAGCTCACCTCTGGGCCATTCGTACGAGCAGTACTTC
NA	TRBD1	TRBV5-1	TRBJ1-6	CASSLGPTGSSYNSPLHF	TGCGCCAGCAGCTTAGGGCCGACAGGGAGCTCCTATAATTCACCCCTCCACTTT